In its sample, the clone carrying this T cell receptor beta chain was seen a few times. The antigen is undetermined. The authors produced TCR alpha and TCR beta cDNA libraries with sample barcodes and UMIs by 5'RACE using constant-segment primers. TCRdb re-called the 5' RACE reads through MiXCR, storing one row per CDR3 protein. The data contain roughly 220,000 distinct CDR3 sequences, around 8.8% of them singletons. These data come from a study of T-cell memory formation after mild COVID-19. Trimming at V came to 3 bases and at J to 8 bases, leaving 12 bases not matched to a gene. This CDR3 spans 17 amino acids. Germline CDR1 is MGHRA and CDR2 is YSYEKL. Findings and caveats of the study: Some SARS-CoV-2-responding clones were already detected in memory before infection. Contracting CD4+ clones were located mainly in CM and EM, and CD8+ clones in EMRA.

The chain is built from TRBV4-1 and TRBJ2-1; TRBD2 matches 11 bases. The sequenced sample consisted of PBMCs or a T cell subset sorted from them (not recorded which). This receptor was obtained from a young man who had mild COVID-19 (a few samples of this study predate the infection). Cell type and time point are not known. The CDR3 here is CASSHLRLAGLVDEQFF. The CDR3, as DNA: TGCGCCAGCAGCCACCTACGACTAGCGGGGCTAGTGGATGAGCAGTTCTTC.